This entry describes one TCR beta chain. Its cognate antigen is unknown. A J-beta primer mix and a sample-barcoded 5' primer were used in a second PCR of roughly 6 to 11 cycles. A single record per CDR3 protein comes from TCRdb applying MiXCR to the 5' RACE reads. The sample has 550,000 to 700,000 distinct CDR3 sequences; about 25% are singletons. The germline CDR1 and CDR2 sequences are DFQATT and SNEGSKA (reference sequence). This CDR3 has 14 residues. V lost 1 base to trimming and J lost 6 bases; unmatched junction nucleotides: 9. The sample comes from a study of blood T cells in healthy people across ages. Study-level findings and limits: CMV status of donors was unknown, possibly confounding expanded clonotype changes. Relative to aged donors, long-lived donors carried more naive CD4+ cells and displayed higher diversity.

Sequencing input: blood. The clonotype comes from a woman between 65 and 79 years old in good health. The V call is TRBV20-1, the J call TRBJ2-7; 7 bases fit TRBD1. Here the CDR3 reads CSARVATGNSEQYF. The CDR3, as DNA: TGCAGTGCTAGAGTGGCGACAGGGAATAGCGAGCAGTACTTC.